This T cell receptor (beta chain) is from a study of blood T cell repertoires in COVID-19. Original methodology: Estimates of nucleated cell counts were drawn from the amplification of reference gene primers. Measured with immunoSEQ multiplex PCR; TCRdb has only the in-frame clones, and not every one. V and J calls and clone size are as listed in that table; D and trimming were resolved from the DNA. The sample includes some 510,000 clones, approximately 90% seen only once; the top ten take approximately 1.8%. This clone has only a few counts. V gave up 4 bases and J gave up 2 bases; unmatched junction bases: 5. Germline values: CDR1 SNHLY, CDR2 FYNNEI. There are 14 residues in the CDR3.

V and J are TRBV2 and TRBJ2-7; 7 bases match TRBD1. This clonotype was sampled from a woman in her 40s who had recovered from COVID-19. Sample: PBMCs or T cells enriched from blood (not recorded which). The CDR3, as DNA: TGTGCCAGCAGTGCAGGACAGGCCCCCTACGAGCAGTACTTC. It codes for CASSAGQAPYEQYF. The full variable domain, rest sourced from reference TRBV2 and TRBJ2-7, is EPEVTQTPSHQVTQMGQEVILRCVPISNHLYFYWYRQILGQKVEFLVSFYNNEISEKSEIFDDQFSVERPDGSNFTLKIRSTKLEDSAMYFCASSAGQAPYEQYFGPGTRLTVT.